This TCR beta chain originates from a study of early T cells in non-severe SARS-CoV-2 infection. Overall study findings and caveats: Anti-spike CD8 responses were favored in VDJdb matching, and private and CD4 specificities were missed.

TCRdb passed the 5' RACE reads through MiXCR, listing each CDR3 protein once. The table records roughly 33,000 distinct CDR3 sequences, 5% to 6% of them present only once. V lost 0 bases to trimming and J lost 4 bases, with 11 bases between them. CDR1 is SGDLS, CDR2 YYNGEE, per germline. This CDR3 is built from 15 residues. This clonotype was seen more than once but under ten times. No antigen is known for it. The sequenced material came from whole blood. This clonotype was obtained from an adult who was a healthcare worker with PCR-confirmed SARS-CoV-2 infection or an uninfected control (not recorded which). The genes are TRBV9 and TRBJ1-3; D gene ambiguous. The CDR3 DNA is TGTGCCAGCAGCGTAGGTGGCGGTGTAGGAAACACCATATATTTT. Translation gives CASSVGGGVGNTIYF.